This paragraph reports one T cell receptor (beta chain). The target antigen is unknown. This sample is part of a study of T cells in Graves' hyperthyroidism and ophthalmopathy. Whole-study results and caveats: Most clonotypes expanded in thyroid above 0.001 were likewise present in blood.

No ophthalmopathy progression within 18 months constituted stable Graves' hyperthyroidism. Per the germline V gene, CDR1 is SGHVS and CDR2 is FQNEAQ. The CDR3 has 15 residues. With V trimmed by 3 bases and J by 5 bases, 10 bases remained unmatched. Amplified regions were TCR beta CDR3 sequences from RNA transcripts. The HTBI set primed first-round TCR CDR3 RT-PCR. MiXCR, run by TCRdb on the multiplex PCR reads, gives a single entry per CDR3 protein. The table shows around 540,000 distinct CDR3 sequences, with just over 45% occurring only once. The TCR sequence derives from a woman in her late teens or twenties with Graves' hyperthyroidism. The chain couples TRBV7-8 to TRBJ2-7; 7 positions agree with TRBD2. Sample: peripheral blood or thyroid tissue (not recorded which). In nucleotides, the CDR3 is TGTGCCAGCAGCTTGGAAGCGGGGCCGGCCCACGAGCAGTACTTC. This encodes CASSLEAGPAHEQYF.